This T cell receptor (beta chain) derives from a study of shared clonotypes between healthy human individuals. Notes on the study in general: For naive CD4 cells, approximately 4.7% of clonotypes were shared across a handful of donors.

Comments on this clone: Its antigen remains unknown.

The table came from immunoSEQ multiplex PCR; TCRdb's copy has only in-frame clones and leaves some out. This table has 2,500,000 or so clones, 85% to 95% appearing once. The CDR3 has 14 amino acids. Germline-derived CDR1 and CDR2 are SGHDT and YYEEEE. V gave up 3 bases and J gave up 1 base, with 10 bases separating them. The sequence came from a young man in good health. The V and J genes are TRBV5-6 and TRBJ1-1; maybe TRBD1 (6 bases). The specimen sequenced was naive CD4+ T cells sorted from blood. Subset specified: CD45RA+ positively selected. This CDR3 reads CASSSEQGNTEAFF. The CDR3 bases are TGTGCCAGCAGCTCAGAACAGGGGAACACTGAAGCTTTCTTT. Full variable domain (missing parts from reference TRBV5-6 and TRBJ1-1): DAGVTQSPTHLIKTRGQQVTLRCSPKSGHDTVSWYQQALGQGPQFIFQYYEEEERQRGNFPDRFSGHQFPNYSSELNVNALLLGDSALYLCASSSEQGNTEAFFGQGTRLTVV.